The 10 T cell receptor beta chains reported below all come from one sample, sequenced in a study of early T cells in non-severe SARS-CoV-2 infection (dated by TCRdb to the early 2020s). The method behind the library was 5' RACE. The sample was run on a NextSeq 500. The raw public data were reprocessed by TCRdb itself: fastp quality trimming at Q25, MiXCR clonotype calling, in-frame beta chains only. Rows with one shared CDR3 protein collapse into an entry with the most common genes and DNA. In this sample the table shows 70,000 or so distinct CDR3 sequences, approximately 12% of which occur a single time. The ten largest clones take up around 1.3% of the sample. The sequenced sample was whole blood. These receptors originate from an adult who was a healthcare worker with PCR-confirmed SARS-CoV-2 infection or an uninfected control (not recorded which).

This clonotype was seen ten or more times. V is TRBV27 and J is TRBJ2-1; D uncertain. From germline, CDR1 is MNHEY and CDR2 SMNVEV (reference sequence). The CDR3 is 13 amino acids. V dropped 4 bases and J dropped 8 bases, with 12 bases sitting between them. The DNA of the CDR3 is TGTGCCAGCAGTTATCCCAGTTCCGATGAGCAGTTCTTC. Its protein product is CASSYPSSDEQFF.

This clonotype has ten or more counts. This chain connects TRBV6-5 to TRBJ1-6, with D maybe TRBD1 (5 bases). CDR3 length: 15 residues. The ends were cut back, 0 bases at V and 10 bases at J, with 13 bases in the middle. Germline loops: CDR1 MNHEY, CDR2 SVGAGI. In DNA form, the CDR3 reads TGTGCCAGCAGTTACTCGACAGCACAGAGGTCACCCCTCCACTTT. Translating it yields CASSYSTAQRSPLHF.

This clonotype occurred many times. V is TRBV5-4 and J is TRBJ2-3, with 7 bases that match TRBD1. Germline V gene data show CDR1 as SGHNT and CDR2 as YYREEE (reference sequence). V lost 2 bases, J lost 3 bases, and 3 bases stayed unmatched. This CDR3 comprises 14 residues. For the CDR3, the DNA is TGTGCCAGCAGCTTAGGGGGCGCGACAGATACGCAGTATTTT. It encodes CASSLGGATDTQYF.

This clonotype was counted ten times or more. This chain links TRBV7-8 with TRBJ2-3, with D perhaps given as TRBD1 or TRBD2 (6 bases each). From germline, CDR1 is SGHVS and CDR2 FQNEAQ. The CDR3 sequence is 18 residues long. V dropped 1 base and J dropped 3 bases, with 20 bases sitting between them. The CDR3 coding sequence is TGTGCCAGCAGCTTAGTGCCCTGGGGGCAGGGGAGGACAGATACGCAGTATTTT. Protein product: CASSLVPWGQGRTDTQYF.

The table lists this clonotype with many counts. The chain carries TRBV5-1 and TRBJ1-2; D call uncertain. This CDR3 comprises 15 residues. V shed 0 bases and J shed 6 bases, with 15 bases lying between them. Germline CDR1 SGHRS, CDR2 YFSETQ. The CDR3 DNA reads as TGCGCCAGCAGCTTGGACACAGAGCTAGTGGATGGCTACACCTTC. Residues: CASSLDTELVDGYTF.

This clonotype was detected ten times or more. The rearrangement links TRBV7-9 to TRBJ2-7; TRBD2 agrees at 7 bases. From germline, CDR1 is SEHNR and CDR2 FQNEAQ (reference sequence). V lost 5 bases, J lost 3 bases, and 13 bases stayed unmatched. The CDR3 runs to 16 residues. CDR3 sequence (DNA): TGTGCCAGCAGCCATCGGGACTATAACGACAACTACGAGCAGTACTTC. It encodes CASSHRDYNDNYEQYF.

This clonotype appeared many times. This chain uses TRBV7-6 with TRBJ2-6; 8 nucleotides agree with TRBD1. Unmatched junction bases numbered 7, after V lost 6 bases and J lost 0 bases. Germline V gives CDR1 SGHVS, CDR2 FNYEAQ. This CDR3 is built from 17 residues. CDR3 loop: CASSSGTGLSGANVLTF. The CDR3 DNA sequence: TGTGCCAGCAGTTCCGGGACAGGTCTCTCTGGGGCCAACGTCCTGACTTTC.

The rearrangement uses TRBV29-1 and TRBJ2-1; no clear D. V gave up 6 bases and J gave up 6 bases, with 24 bases separating them. CDR3 length: 16 residues. From germline, CDR1 is SQVTM and CDR2 ANQGSEA. The DNA for the CDR3 is TGCAGCGTCGCCTCCCCAGCGTCCTTTACTGGCAATGAGCAGTTCTTC. Amino acids: CSVASPASFTGNEQFF.

Many counts were recorded for this clonotype. CDR3 residues: CASSFSGDTQYF. The CDR3, as DNA: TGTGCCAGCAGCTTCTCGGGAGATACGCAGTATTTT. This chain links TRBV7-2 with TRBJ2-3; D gene uncertain. This CDR3 is built from 12 residues. Germline lookup yields CDR1 SGHTA and CDR2 FQGNSA. Trimming took 3 bases from V and 5 from J, leaving 6 bases between them.

This clonotype has just a few counts. The rearrangement uses TRBV7-9 and TRBJ1-1; TRBD1 aligns across 8 bases. V lost 7 bases, J lost 4 bases, and 8 bases stayed unmatched. The CDR3 runs to 14 residues. Germline CDR1 is SEHNR and CDR2 is FQNEAQ (reference sequence). In nucleotides, the CDR3 is TGTGCCAGCACCCCGAACAGGGGGGGCACTGAAGCTTTCTTT. The encoded protein is CASTPNRGGTEAFF. Variable domain in full (rest from reference TRBV7-9 and TRBJ1-1): DTGVSQNPRHKITKRGQNVTFRCDPISEHNRLYWYRQTLGQGPEFLTYFQNEAQLEKSRLLSDRFSAERPKGSFSTLEIQRTEQGDSAMYLCASTPNRGGTEAFFGQGTRLTVV.